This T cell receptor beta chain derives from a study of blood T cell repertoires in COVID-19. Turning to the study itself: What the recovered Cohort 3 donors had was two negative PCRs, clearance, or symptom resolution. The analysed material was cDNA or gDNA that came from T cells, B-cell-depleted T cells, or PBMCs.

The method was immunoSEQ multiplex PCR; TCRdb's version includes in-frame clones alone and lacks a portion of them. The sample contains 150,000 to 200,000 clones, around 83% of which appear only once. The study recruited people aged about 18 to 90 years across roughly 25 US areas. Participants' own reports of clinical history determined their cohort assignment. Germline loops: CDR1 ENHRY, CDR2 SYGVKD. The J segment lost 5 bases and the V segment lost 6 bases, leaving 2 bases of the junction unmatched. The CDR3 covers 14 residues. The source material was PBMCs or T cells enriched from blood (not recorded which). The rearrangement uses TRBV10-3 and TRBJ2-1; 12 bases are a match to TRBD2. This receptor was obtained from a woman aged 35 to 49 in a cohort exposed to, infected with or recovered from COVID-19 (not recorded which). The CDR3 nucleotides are TGTGCCATCAGGAGGACTAGCGGGGACAATGAGCAGTTCTTC. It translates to CAIRRTSGDNEQFF.